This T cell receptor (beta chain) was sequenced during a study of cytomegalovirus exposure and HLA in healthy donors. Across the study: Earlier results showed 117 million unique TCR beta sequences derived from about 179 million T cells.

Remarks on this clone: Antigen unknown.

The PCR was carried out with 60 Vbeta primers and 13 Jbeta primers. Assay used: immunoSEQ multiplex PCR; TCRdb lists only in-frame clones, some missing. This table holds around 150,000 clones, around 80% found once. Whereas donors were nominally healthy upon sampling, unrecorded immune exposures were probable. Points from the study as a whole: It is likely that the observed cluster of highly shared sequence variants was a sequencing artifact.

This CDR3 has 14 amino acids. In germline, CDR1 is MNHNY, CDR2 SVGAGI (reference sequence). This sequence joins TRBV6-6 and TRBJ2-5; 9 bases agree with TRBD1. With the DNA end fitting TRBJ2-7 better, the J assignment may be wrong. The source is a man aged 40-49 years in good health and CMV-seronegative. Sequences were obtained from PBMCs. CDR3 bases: TGTGCCAGCACTCTAACCGGGGACAGGGTCGAGCAGTACTTC. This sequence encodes CASTLTGDRVEQYF.